One and the same sample provided the 8 T cell receptor beta chains below, sequenced in a study of cytomegalovirus exposure and HLA in healthy donors. PCR primers comprised 60 Vbeta and 13 Jbeta primers. Here immunoSEQ multiplex PCR was the method, and the copy in TCRdb shows in-frame clones only, minus some. Of 150,000 to 200,000 clones in the sample, 81% are singletons; the top ten hold 3.4%. Sequenced sample: PBMCs. The receptor source for this set is a man aged 35-49 years in good health and CMV-seropositive.

This rearrangement joins TRBV2 to TRBJ1-4; TRBD1 is a possible D gene (6 bases). V lost 6 bases and J 10 bases, leaving 12 bases between the germline ends. Germline V lookup: CDR1 SNHLY, CDR2 FYNNEI. CDR3 length: 12 amino acids. The DNA for the CDR3 is TGTGCCAGCAGAACGGGGGGCGGAAAACTGTTTTTT. This sequence encodes CASRTGGGKLFF. Full variable domain (rest looked up from reference TRBV2 and TRBJ1-4): EPEVTQTPSHQVTQMGQEVILRCVPISNHLYFYWYRQILGQKVEFLVSFYNNEISEKSEIFDDQFSVERPDGSNFTLKIRSTKLEDSAMYFCASRTGGGKLFFGSGTQLSVL.

The V call is TRBV27, the J call TRBJ2-7; 10 bases line up with TRBD1. The junction had 2 bases not matched to a gene; V was cut back by 3 bases and J by 0 bases. CDR3 length: 15 amino acids. The V gene's germline CDR1 is MNHEY and CDR2 SMNVEV (reference sequence). As DNA, the CDR3 is TGTGCCAGCAGTTTGGACAGGGGGACCTCCTACGAGCAGTACTTC. Translation: CASSLDRGTSYEQYF.

This clone came up once. The V gene is TRBV5-6, the J gene TRBJ2-5, with a possible D match to TRBD2 (5 bases). Per germline, CDR1 SGHDT and CDR2 YYEEEE. The V end lost 1 base, the J end lost 0 bases, and 10 bases lay between the germline ends. The CDR3 runs 15 residues. The CDR3 here is CASSLRRDNQETQYF. For the CDR3, the DNA is TGTGCCAGCAGCTTGAGACGGGATAACCAAGAGACCCAGTACTTC.

The genes are TRBV4-2 and TRBJ2-7, with a tentative D call TRBD1 (6 bases). CDR3 length equals 14 residues. CDR1 LGHNA and CDR2 YNFKEQ come from the germline V gene. Trimming cost V 5 bases and J 0 bases, with 11 bases left between them. The CDR3 DNA reads as TGTGCCAGCAGCGGACCACAGGGCTCCTACGAGCAGTACTTC. This encodes CASSGPQGSYEQYF.

J is TRBJ2-4 and V is TRBV27, with a tentative D call TRBD1 (6 bases). Trimming pared 2 bases from V and 6 bases from J, leaving 11 bases between. There are 14 residues in the CDR3. CDR1 is MNHEY and CDR2 is SMNVEV in the germline V gene (reference sequence). In DNA, the CDR3 is TGTGCCAGCAGTTTAAGTTCCAGGGGAAACATTCAGTACTTC. This gives the protein CASSLSSRGNIQYF.

The chain has TRBV29-1 and TRBJ1-1; no reliable D call. Germline CDR1 reads SQVTM; CDR2 reads ANQGSEA. The CDR3 is 14 residues long. Trimming pared 3 bases from V and 1 base from J, leaving 12 bases between. The DNA of the CDR3 is TGCAGCGTTGAGGCCCAGAATAAGAACACTGAAGCTTTCTTT. Amino acid sequence: CSVEAQNKNTEAFF.

This clone was observed a few times. This sequence joins TRBV5-4 and TRBJ1-2, with TRBD1 matching over 7 bases. This CDR3 region has 12 residues. Germline CDR1 and CDR2: SGHNT and YYREEE (reference sequence). The ends lost 2 bases at V and 6 bases at J; junction bases unmatched: 1. CDR3 sequence reads: CASSFDRDGYTF. Written as DNA, the CDR3 is TGTGCCAGCAGCTTCGACAGGGATGGCTACACCTTC.

V gene TRBV11-3 combines with J gene TRBJ2-1; weak D call: TRBD2 (5 bases). Germline V gene sequence: CDR1 SGHNT, CDR2 YENEEA. The CDR3 loop spans 15 amino acids. V was shortened by 1 base and J by 2 bases, with 9 bases between the two germline ends. The CDR3 reads CASSLGGSAYNEQFF. CDR3 DNA sequence: TGTGCCAGCAGCTTAGGCGGGTCCGCCTACAATGAGCAGTTCTTC.